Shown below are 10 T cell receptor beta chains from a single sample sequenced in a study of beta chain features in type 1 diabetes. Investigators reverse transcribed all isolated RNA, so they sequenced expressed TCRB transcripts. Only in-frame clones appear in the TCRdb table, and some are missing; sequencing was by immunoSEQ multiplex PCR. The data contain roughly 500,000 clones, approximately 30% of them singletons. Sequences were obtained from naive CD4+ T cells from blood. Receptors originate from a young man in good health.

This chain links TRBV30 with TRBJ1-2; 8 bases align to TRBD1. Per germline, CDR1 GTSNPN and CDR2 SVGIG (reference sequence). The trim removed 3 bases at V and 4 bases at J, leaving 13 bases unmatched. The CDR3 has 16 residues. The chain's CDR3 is CAWSLTTGTGRYGYTF. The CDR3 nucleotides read TGTGCCTGGAGCCTTACGACCGGGACAGGCCGCTATGGCTACACCTTC.

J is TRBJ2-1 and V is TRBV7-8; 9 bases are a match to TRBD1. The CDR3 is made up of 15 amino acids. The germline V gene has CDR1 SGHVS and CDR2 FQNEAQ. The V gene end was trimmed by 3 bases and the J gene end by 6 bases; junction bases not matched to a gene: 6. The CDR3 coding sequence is TGTGCCAGCAGCTTGGGCCGGACAGGGGCCAATGAGCAGTTCTTC. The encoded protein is CASSLGRTGANEQFF. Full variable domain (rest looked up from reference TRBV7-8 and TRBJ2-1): GAGVSQSPRYKVAKRGQDVALRCDPISGHVSLFWYQQALGQGPEFLTYFQNEAQLDKSGLPSDRFFAERPEGSVSTLKIQRTQQEDSAVYLCASSLGRTGANEQFFGPGTRLTVL.

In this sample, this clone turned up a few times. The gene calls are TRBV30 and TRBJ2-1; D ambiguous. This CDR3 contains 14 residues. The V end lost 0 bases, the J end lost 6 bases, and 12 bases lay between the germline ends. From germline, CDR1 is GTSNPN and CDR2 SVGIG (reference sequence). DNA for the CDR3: TGTGCCTGGAGTGTAAGGCTACCCTTCAATGAGCAGTTCTTC. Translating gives CAWSVRLPFNEQFF.

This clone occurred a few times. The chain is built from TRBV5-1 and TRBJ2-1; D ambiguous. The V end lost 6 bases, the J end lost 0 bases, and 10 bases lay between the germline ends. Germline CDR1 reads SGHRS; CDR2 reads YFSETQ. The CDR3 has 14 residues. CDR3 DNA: TGCGCCAGCAACCCCAAGACCTCCTACAATGAGCAGTTCTTC. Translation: CASNPKTSYNEQFF. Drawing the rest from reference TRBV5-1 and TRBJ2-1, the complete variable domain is KAGVTQTPRYLIKTRGQQVTLSCSPISGHRSVSWYQQTPGQGLQFLFEYFSETQRNKGNFPGRFSGRQFSNSRSEMNVSTLELGDSALYLCASNPKTSYNEQFFGPGTRLTVL.

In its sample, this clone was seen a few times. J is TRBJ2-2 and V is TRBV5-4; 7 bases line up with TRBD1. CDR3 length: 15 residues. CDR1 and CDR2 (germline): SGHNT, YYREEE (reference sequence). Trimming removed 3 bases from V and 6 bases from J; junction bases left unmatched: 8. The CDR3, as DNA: TGTGCCAGCAGCTCCCCTGACAGGGCAGCCGGGGAGCTGTTTTTT. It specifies CASSSPDRAAGELFF.

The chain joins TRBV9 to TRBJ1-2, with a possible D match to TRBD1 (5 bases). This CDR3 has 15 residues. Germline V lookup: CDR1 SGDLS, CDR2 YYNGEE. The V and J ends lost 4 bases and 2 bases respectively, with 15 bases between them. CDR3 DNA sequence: TGTGCCAGCAGCCGAGCAACAGGACCGAACTATGGCTACACCTTC. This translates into CASSRATGPNYGYTF.

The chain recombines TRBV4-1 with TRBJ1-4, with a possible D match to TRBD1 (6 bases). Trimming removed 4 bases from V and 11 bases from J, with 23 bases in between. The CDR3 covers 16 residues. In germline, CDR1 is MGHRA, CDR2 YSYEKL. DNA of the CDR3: TGCGCCAGCAGCCGCCCTGGACAGTCAGAATACGAGAAACTGTTTTTT. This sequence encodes CASSRPGQSEYEKLFF.

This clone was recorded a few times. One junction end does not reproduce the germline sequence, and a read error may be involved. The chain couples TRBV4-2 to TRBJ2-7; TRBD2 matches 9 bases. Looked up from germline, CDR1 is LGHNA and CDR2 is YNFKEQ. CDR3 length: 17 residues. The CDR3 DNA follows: TGTGCCAGCAGTCAAGCGAGGAGGACTAGCGCTACCTACGAGCAGTACTTC. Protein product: CASSQARRTSATYEQYF.

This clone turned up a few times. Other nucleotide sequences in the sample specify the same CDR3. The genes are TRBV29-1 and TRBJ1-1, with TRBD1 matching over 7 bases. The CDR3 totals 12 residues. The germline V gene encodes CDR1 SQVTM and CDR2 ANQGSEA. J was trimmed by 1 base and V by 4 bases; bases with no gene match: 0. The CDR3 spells CSVGQGNTEAFF. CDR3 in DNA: TGCAGCGTTGGACAGGGGAACACTGAAGCTTTCTTT.

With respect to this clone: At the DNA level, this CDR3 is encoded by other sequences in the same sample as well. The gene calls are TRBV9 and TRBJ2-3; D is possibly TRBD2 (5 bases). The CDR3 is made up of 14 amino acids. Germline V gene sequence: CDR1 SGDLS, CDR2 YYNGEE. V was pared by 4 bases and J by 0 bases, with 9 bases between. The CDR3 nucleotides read TGTGCCAGCAGCTCCCGGACTAGCACAGATACGCAGTATTTT. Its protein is CASSSRTSTDTQYF.